Only one count was recorded for the clone carrying this T cell receptor (beta chain). This specimen belongs to a study of blood T cell repertoires in COVID-19. Study-level information: Researchers got acute and convalescent COVID-19 samples from the United States, Italy and Spain. The analysed material was cDNA or gDNA that came from T cells, B-cell-depleted T cells, or PBMCs.

Germline V gives CDR1 SGHTA, CDR2 FQGNSA. The trim removed 3 bases at V and 0 bases at J, leaving 4 bases unmatched. The CDR3 has 17 amino acids. In the source study's methods: The assay estimated nucleated cells by amplifying reference gene primers. TCRdb's table, derived via immunoSEQ multiplex PCR, lists solely in-frame clones and lacks some. That table supplies the V and J calls and clone size; D and trimming were determined from the DNA. Of about 170,000 clones listed, 83% are singletons. The specimen was peripheral blood. The clonotype comes from a woman of 80 years or more with acute or convalescent COVID-19. V and J are TRBV7-2 and TRBJ2-1, with 11 bases identical to TRBD2. The CDR3 DNA reads as TGTGCCAGCAGCTTGAGGACTAGCGGGTTCTCCTACAATGAGCAGTTCTTC. Translated, it gives CASSLRTSGFSYNEQFF.